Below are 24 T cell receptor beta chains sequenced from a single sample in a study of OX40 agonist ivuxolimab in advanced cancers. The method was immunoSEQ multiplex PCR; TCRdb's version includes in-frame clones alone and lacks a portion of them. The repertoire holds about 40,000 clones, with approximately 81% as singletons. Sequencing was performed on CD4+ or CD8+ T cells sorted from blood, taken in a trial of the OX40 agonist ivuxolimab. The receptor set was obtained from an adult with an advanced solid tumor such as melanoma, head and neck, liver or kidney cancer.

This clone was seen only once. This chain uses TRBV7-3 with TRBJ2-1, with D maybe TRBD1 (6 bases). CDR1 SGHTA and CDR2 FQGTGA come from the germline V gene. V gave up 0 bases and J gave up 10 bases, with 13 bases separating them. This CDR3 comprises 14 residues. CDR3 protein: CASSLTRTDEEQFF. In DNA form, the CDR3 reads TGTGCCAGCAGCTTAACGAGGACAGACGAAGAGCAGTTCTTC.

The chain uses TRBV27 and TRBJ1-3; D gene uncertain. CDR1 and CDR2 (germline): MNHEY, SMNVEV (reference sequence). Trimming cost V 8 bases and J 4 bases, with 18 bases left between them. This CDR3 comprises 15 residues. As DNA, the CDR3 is TGTGCCAGCTCGCGTTCGGCCGGGCAAGGAAACACCATATATTTT. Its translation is CASSRSAGQGNTIYF.

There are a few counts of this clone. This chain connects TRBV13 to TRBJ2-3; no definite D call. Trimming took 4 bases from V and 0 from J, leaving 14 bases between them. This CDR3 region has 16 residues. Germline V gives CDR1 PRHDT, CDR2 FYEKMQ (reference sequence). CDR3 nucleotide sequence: TGTGCCAGCAGCTCTCTTACCGGCACAAGCACAGATACGCAGTATTTT. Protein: CASSSLTGTSTDTQYF.

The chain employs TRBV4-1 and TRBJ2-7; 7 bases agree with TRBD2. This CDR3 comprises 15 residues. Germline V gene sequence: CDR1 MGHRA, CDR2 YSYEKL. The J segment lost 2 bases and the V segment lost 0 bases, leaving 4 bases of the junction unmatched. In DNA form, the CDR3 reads TGCGCCAGCAGCCAAGAAACTAGCGAAACCTACGAGCAGTACTTC. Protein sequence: CASSQETSETYEQYF.

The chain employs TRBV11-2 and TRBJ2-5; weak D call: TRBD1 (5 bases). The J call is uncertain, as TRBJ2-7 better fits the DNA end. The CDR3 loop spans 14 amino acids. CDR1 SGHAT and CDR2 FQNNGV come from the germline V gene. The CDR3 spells CASSLVFRAYEQYF. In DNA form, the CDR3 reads TGTGCCAGCAGCTTAGTATTCAGGGCCTACGAGCAGTACTTC.

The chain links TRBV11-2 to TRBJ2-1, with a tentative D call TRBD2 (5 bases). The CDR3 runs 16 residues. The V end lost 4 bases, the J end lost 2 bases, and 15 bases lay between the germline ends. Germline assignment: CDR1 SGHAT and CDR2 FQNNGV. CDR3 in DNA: TGTGCCAGCAGCTCCGAGGGTACCAATCCCTACAATGAGCAGTTCTTC. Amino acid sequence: CASSSEGTNPYNEQFF. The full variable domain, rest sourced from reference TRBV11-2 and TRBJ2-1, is EAGVAQSPRYKIIEKRQSVAFWCNPISGHATLYWYQQILGQGPKLLIQFQNNGVVDDSQLPKDRFSAERLKGVDSTLKIQPAKLEDSAVYLCASSSEGTNPYNEQFFGPGTRLTVL.

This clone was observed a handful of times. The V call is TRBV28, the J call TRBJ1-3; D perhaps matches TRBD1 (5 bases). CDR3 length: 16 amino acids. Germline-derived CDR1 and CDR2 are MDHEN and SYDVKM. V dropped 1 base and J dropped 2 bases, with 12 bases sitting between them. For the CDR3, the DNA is TGTGCCAGCAGTTTATTAATCTGGGGGACTGGAAACACCATATATTTT. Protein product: CASSLLIWGTGNTIYF.

CDR3 residues: CASSLGASPEAFF. The CDR3, as DNA: TGTGCCAGCAGTTTAGGGGCCAGTCCTGAAGCTTTCTTT. The J gene is TRBJ1-1, the V gene TRBV27; a weak D match, TRBD1 (5 bases). The CDR3 runs 13 residues. Trimming cost V 2 bases and J 6 bases, with 10 bases left between them. Germline loops: CDR1 MNHEY, CDR2 SMNVEV (reference sequence).

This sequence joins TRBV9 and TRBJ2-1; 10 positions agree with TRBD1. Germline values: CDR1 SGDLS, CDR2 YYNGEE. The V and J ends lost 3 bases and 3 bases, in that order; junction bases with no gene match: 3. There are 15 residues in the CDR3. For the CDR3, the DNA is TGTGCCAGCAGCGGGGACAGGGGAATCTACAATGAGCAGTTCTTC. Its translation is CASSGDRGIYNEQFF.

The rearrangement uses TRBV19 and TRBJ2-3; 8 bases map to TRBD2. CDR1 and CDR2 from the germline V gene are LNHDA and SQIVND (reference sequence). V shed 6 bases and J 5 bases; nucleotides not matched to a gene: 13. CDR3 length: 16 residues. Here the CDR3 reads CASSQLTSESRDTQYF. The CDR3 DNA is TGTGCCAGTAGCCAACTGACTAGCGAGAGTAGAGATACGCAGTATTTT. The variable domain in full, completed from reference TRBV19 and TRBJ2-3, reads DGGITQSPKYLFRKEGQNVTLSCEQNLNHDAMYWYRQDPGQGLRLIYYSQIVNDFQKGDIAEGYSVSREKKESFPLTVTSAQKNPTAFYLCASSQLTSESRDTQYFGPGTRLTVL.

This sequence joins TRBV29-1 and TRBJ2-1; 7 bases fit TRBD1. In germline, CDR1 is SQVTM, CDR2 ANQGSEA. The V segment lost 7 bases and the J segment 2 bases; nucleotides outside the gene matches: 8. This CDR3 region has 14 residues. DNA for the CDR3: TGCAGCGGCGGAGACAGGGAGACCTACAATGAGCAGTTCTTC. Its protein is CSGGDRETYNEQFF.

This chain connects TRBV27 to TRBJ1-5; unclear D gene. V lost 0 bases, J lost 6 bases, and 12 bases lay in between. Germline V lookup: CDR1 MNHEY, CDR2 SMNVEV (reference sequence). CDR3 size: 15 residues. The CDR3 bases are TGTGCCAGCAGTTTATCTGGGTCCGGGAGTCAGCCCCAGCATTTT. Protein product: CASSLSGSGSQPQHF.

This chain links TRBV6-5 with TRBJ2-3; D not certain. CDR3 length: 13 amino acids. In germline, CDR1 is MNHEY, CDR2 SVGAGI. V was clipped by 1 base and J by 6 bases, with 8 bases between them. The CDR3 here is CASSYFLGDTQYF. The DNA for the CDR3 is TGTGCCAGCAGTTACTTCCTAGGCGATACGCAGTATTTT.

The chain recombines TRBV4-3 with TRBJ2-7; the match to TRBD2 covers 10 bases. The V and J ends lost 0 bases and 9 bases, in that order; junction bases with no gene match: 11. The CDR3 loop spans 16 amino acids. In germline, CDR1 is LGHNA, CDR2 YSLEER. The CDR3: CASSQDSSGGPLTQYF. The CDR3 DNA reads TGCGCCAGCAGCCAAGACTCTAGCGGGGGACCCCTGACGCAGTACTTC.

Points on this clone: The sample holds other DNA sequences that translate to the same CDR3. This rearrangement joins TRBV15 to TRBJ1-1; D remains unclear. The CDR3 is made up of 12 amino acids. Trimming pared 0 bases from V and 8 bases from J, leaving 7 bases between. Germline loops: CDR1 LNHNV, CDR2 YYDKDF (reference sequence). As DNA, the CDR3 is TGTGCCACCAGCAGAGACAGACGAGAAGCTTTCTTT. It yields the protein CATSRDRREAFF.

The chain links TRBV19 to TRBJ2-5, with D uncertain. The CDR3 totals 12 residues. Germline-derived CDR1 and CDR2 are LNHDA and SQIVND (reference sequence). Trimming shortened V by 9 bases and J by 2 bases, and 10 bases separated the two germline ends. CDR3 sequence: CARRESQETQYF. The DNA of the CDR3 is TGTGCCAGAAGGGAAAGTCAAGAGACCCAGTACTTC.

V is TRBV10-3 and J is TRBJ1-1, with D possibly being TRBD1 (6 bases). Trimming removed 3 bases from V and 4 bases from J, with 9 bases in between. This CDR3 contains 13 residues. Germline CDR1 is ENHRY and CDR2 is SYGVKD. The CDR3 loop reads CAISDGGRTEAFF. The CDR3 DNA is TGTGCCATCAGTGATGGGGGGCGCACTGAAGCTTTCTTT.

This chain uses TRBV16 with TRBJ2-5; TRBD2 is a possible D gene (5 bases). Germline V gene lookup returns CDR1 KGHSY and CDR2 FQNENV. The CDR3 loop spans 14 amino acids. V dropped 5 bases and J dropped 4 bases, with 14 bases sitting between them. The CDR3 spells CASSEGIRPETQYF. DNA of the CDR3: TGTGCCAGCAGCGAGGGTATCCGCCCAGAGACCCAGTACTTC.

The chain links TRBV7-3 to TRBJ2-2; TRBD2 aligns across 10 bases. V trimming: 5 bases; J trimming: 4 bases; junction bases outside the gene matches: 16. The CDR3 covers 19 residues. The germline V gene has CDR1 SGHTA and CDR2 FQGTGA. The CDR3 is CASSRRPPAGGPSTGELFF. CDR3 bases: TGTGCCAGCAGCCGCCGTCCACCAGCGGGGGGGCCTAGCACCGGGGAGCTGTTTTTT. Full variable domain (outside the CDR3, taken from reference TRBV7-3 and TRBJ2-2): GAGVSQTPSNKVTEKGKYVELRCDPISGHTALYWYRQSLGQGPEFLIYFQGTGAADDSGLPNDRFFAVRPEGSVSTLKIQRTERGDSAVYLCASSRRPPAGGPSTGELFFGEGSRLTVL.

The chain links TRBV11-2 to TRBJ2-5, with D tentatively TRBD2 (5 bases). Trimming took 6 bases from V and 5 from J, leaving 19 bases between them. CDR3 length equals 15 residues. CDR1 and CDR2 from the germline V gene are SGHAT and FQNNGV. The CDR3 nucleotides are TGTGCCAGCAGGACGGAGGACCTTAGTATCGAGACCCAGTACTTC. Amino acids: CASRTEDLSIETQYF.

CDR3 sequence (DNA): TGTGCCAGCAGCATTACTGGACCGAACTATGGCTACACCTTC. As protein: CASSITGPNYGYTF. The chain links TRBV5-4 to TRBJ1-2; D unresolved. The length of the CDR3 is 14 residues. Germline lookup yields CDR1 SGHNT and CDR2 YYREEE (reference sequence). V lost 4 bases and J lost 2, with 12 bases in between. Together with reference TRBV5-4 and TRBJ1-2, the CDR3 gives the full variable domain: ETGVTQSPTHLIKTRGQQVTLRCSSQSGHNTVSWYQQALGQGPQFIFQYYREEENGRGNFPPRFSGLQFPNYSSELNVNALELDDSALYLCASSITGPNYGYTFGSGTRLTVV.

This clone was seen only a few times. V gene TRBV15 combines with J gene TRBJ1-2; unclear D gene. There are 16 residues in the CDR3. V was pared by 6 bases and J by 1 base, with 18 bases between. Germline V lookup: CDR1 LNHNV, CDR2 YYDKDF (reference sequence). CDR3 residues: CATSTRRAPVNYGYTF. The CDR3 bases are TGTGCCACCAGTACCAGGCGGGCCCCTGTTAACTATGGCTACACCTTC.

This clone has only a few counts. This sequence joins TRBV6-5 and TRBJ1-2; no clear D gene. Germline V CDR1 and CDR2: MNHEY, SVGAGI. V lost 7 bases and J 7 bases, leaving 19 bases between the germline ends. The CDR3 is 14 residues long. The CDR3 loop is CASTPGQLLFGYTF. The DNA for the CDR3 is TGTGCCAGCACCCCCGGCCAGCTCCTATTTGGCTACACCTTC.

The CDR3: CASSSDRGFYEQYF. CDR3 DNA sequence: TGTGCCAGCAGCTCCGACAGGGGATTCTACGAGCAGTACTTC. The rearrangement joins TRBV5-5 to TRBJ2-7; TRBD1 aligns across 8 bases. The germline V gene has CDR1 SGHKS and CDR2 YYEKEE (reference sequence). There are 14 residues in the CDR3. Trimming took 3 bases from V and 3 from J; bases not matched to a gene: 5.